This entry describes one T cell receptor (beta chain). Its antigen is not yet known. Base qualities are not provided; no much larger clone lies one nucleotide away. These data originate in a study of cytomegalovirus exposure and HLA in healthy donors (dated by TCRdb to the late 2010s). Describing the broader study: In an earlier analysis of 587 of the donors, 276 Gb of sequence data and 100 million or so unique TCR beta sequences from roughly 190 million T cells were reported. An early release covering roughly 640 HLA-typed donors comprised 250 to 350 gigabases of sequencing data and about 90 million unique TCR sequences. Of the roughly 400 genotyped donors, less than 85% were placed in the genetic ancestry cluster associated with self-reported Caucasian donors. The study aimed to test whether cataloging public T cell receptors could reveal signatures of past pathogen exposure. The study used immunosequencing to profile the T cell repertoires of some 600 subjects and linked those repertoires to cytomegalovirus serostatus. Along with the roughly 710-subject first cohort, a separate validation cohort of over a hundred different subjects was used. To predict cytomegalovirus infection status, the study brought together high-throughput TCR immunosequencing, statistical association of individual TCRs with disease status, and machine learning. A later analysis re-examined previously published TCR beta repertoires from more than 650 donors and added high-resolution HLA genotyping to investigate patterns of TCR occurrence. Rather than using new phenotypic data, the later analysis identified candidate immune exposures from TCR beta sequences and from how often those sequences occurred across donors. In an earlier analysis of roughly 540 of the donors, high-throughput TCR beta sequencing was used to judge whether each TCR beta V gene segment behaved as functional or pseudogenic. Donor age, sex, ethnicity and CMV serostatus were compiled alongside the repertoire data. In a later genetic analysis, genome-wide SNP genotypes for about three fifths of the roughly 670 donors were used, and that subset was treated as a discovery cohort. All discovery cohort repertoires had been generated using a single sequencing platform. HLA typing covered class I and class II loci at four-digit resolution. The number of typed donors differed by locus: roughly 629-640 for A, B, C, DRB1 and DQB1; 500 to 550 for DQA1; fewer than 610 for DPA1; and some 450 for DPB1. Roughly five DR-DQ haplotypes were handled as single units for association and clustering, since linkage in the cohort was strong. Across approximately 400 genotyped donors of the cohort, an average of approximately 220,000 unique TCR beta nucleotide sequences per donor were sequenced, and approximately 17% of those sequences were non-productive. The study at large found these results: Some IMGT-functional V segments, including TRBV6-2 and TRBV6-3, could not be told apart with the 87-base-pair reads, so those segments were excluded. When HLA alleles, especially DR and DQ, strongly co-occurred, TCR associations were difficult to assign to individual alleles. In vitro tests confirmed that three of the cytomegalovirus-associated TCR beta chains recognize cytomegalovirus antigens. According to a later genetic analysis, donors in an Asian-associated ancestry cluster had fewer N-insertions in productive TCRs than the approximately 690-donor mean. The study listed 164 TCR beta chains as associated with cytomegalovirus. Roughly uniform sequencing depth across donors was assumed in presence/absence analyses, although this assumption may not hold. Broadly in line with IMGT annotations, most TCR beta V segments showed up in productive rearrangements about 87% or about 30% of the time in an earlier analysis of about 500 of the donors. In a later analysis, TCR association rates were found to vary across HLA loci, with the most associated TCRs seen for DRB1 alleles and the fewest for HLA-C alleles. Several of the top co-occurrence clusters appeared to be linked to parvovirus B19, influenza, CMV and Epstein-Barr virus, according to a later analysis. This cohort had only TCR beta chains sequenced, and the lack of alpha or paired-chain data limited which features could be detected. Linkage disequilibrium might explain the correlated functional status among segregating V segments, but an unknown experimental factor could not be excluded. Compared with equally common non-associated chains, HLA-associated TCR beta chains in a later analysis were more clonally expanded and had lower generation probabilities. The sequencing pipeline was judged likely to have produced a cluster of highly shared sequence variants as a technical artifact. HLA typing was unavailable for some donors at each locus, so association tests used only the typed subset. Roughly 17 rarely observed V segments, including chromosome 9 orphons, were excluded from the earlier analysis of about 500 of the donors because counts were too low. The authors suggested that the approach could potentially be extended to other disease states and immunological phenotypes. A further reported finding was that TCR beta sequences accurately predicted the HLA-A and HLA-B alleles for most subjects in the first cohort. Most TCR sequences were observed very rarely across donors, whereas some public TCRs were present in many individuals. The only immune exposure information available for the cohort was CMV serostatus. The classifier was reported to diagnose cytomegalovirus status with high specificity and sensitivity in both the original and validation cohorts. A later genetic analysis associated a missense DCLRE1C variant with V-gene and J-gene trimming of TCR beta chains, and an independent cohort replicated the association. Specific HLA alleles were associated with 16,951 TCR beta sequences at a false discovery rate of 0.05 in a later analysis. A later analysis found that most CMV-associated TCR beta chains appeared HLA-restricted, with HLA associations seemingly driven largely by CMV exposure.

The library was built by means of the immunoSEQ multiplex PCR assay. For the multiplex PCR, a mixture combining 60 forward primers for TCR Vbeta segments and 13 reverse primers for TCR Jbeta segments was used. The CDR3 region of rearranged TCR beta genes was amplified from genomic DNA by a multiplex PCR assay. The Illumina HiSeq System was used to sequence the amplified TCR beta libraries as 87-base-pair reads. The authors' analysis ran thus. A later analysis counted about 82 million unique TCR beta chains across the 650 to 800 repertoires, and around 9.9 million of these chains were shared by at least two donors. To remove PCR and sequencing errors, raw reads were error-corrected and collapsed into unique sequences using a nearest-neighbor algorithm that merged closely related sequences. Alignment of CDR3 sequences to IMGT reference sequences was used to assign V, D and J gene segments. Each retained sequence needed at least a six-nucleotide match to both a V gene segment and a J gene segment. Rearrangements were classified as productive when the CDR3 lacked stop codons and remained in frame with V and J, and all other rearrangements were classified as non-productive. CDR3 was defined by IMGT convention, running from the second conserved V-encoded cysteine to the conserved J-encoded phenylalanine. In an earlier analysis of around 640 of the donors, sequences lacking an unambiguous match to a single V gene segment were excluded. In an earlier analysis of about 590 of the donors, a V segment was called functional when productive rearrangements were above 56.7%, and segregating when the standard deviation between donors exceeded 5%. A statistical classification framework was developed to diagnose cytomegalovirus status using the catalog of TCR beta chain sequences. In a later analysis, TCR nucleotide sequences were compared against IMGT/GENE-DB human TR gene sequences so that V and J genes could be assigned. In a later analysis, CDR3 sequences and most-parsimonious VDJ recombination scenarios were assigned using the TCRdist pipeline. A later analysis defined each TCR beta chain by its CDR3 amino acid sequence plus V-gene family, and excluded reads lacking a unique V-gene family. To address suspected cross-contamination and a sequencing artifact, a later analysis removed a few hundred highly shared, low-generation-probability nucleotide sequences. In a later analysis, a clonal expansion index was calculated for each public chain from normalized within-repertoire ranks of inferred template counts. A later analysis computed generation probabilities with a VDJ recombination model fitted to out-of-frame rearrangements, and checked the results against IGoR. Hypergeometric tests were used in a later analysis to score TCR-TCR, TCR-HLA and TCR-CMV co-occurrence, with a repertoire-size bias correction applied to the TCR pairs. In a later analysis, false discovery rates were estimated by permuting HLA or CMV assignments 20 times. In a later analysis, co-occurring TCRs were grouped with DBSCAN, and TCRdist sequence similarity was added when clustering was performed within HLA-allele-positive subsets. For co-occurrence clustering, repertoires with fewer than 30,000 or more than 120,000 public chains were excluded, along with four to six repertoires with anomalous nucleotide sharing. TCRdb took this table from immuneACCESS and kept in-frame rearrangements with V and J called. Such tables lack part of the clones; where checked against another copy, unresolved V genes explain under half of the gap, and the rest is unexplained. V, J and clone size derive from that table, while D and trimming were established from the DNA sequence. The sample includes 120,000 or so clones, with around 80% observed a single time. The ten largest clones capture more than 1% of the sample.

V sheds 5 bases and J sheds 6 bases, leaving 21 bases between their ends. The CDR3 contains 16 residues, cysteine and phenylalanine counted. Just CDR3 DNA is preserved here, 48 bases in frame from base 1. Based on the germline V gene (reference sequence), the CDR1 and CDR2 sequences are LNHNV and YYDKDF. The cohort was made up of several hundred healthy bone marrow donors. At the time of sampling, every cohort member was nominally healthy, though immune exposures that went unrecorded were likely present. The donor was CMV seronegative and was included in the group of 352 seronegative cohort members. Each donor provided a peripheral blood sample, and peripheral blood mononuclear cells were used for TCR beta sequencing. The Qiagen DNeasy Blood Extraction Kit was used to extract genomic DNA from the blood cell samples.

The sequenced sample was PBMCs. The V and J genes are TRBV15 and TRBJ2-3; a confident D gene designation cannot be given. This receptor was taken from a female donor in good health and CMV-seronegative. The CDR3 loop reads CATSARRSGSADTQYF. The nucleotide sequence reads as follows: TGTGCCACCAGCGCCCGTCGGTCCGGGTCTGCCGATACGCAGTATTTT. This CDR3, with the reference TRBV15 and TRBJ2-3 proteins standing in past its ends, gives the full variable domain DAMVIQNPRYQVTQFGKPVTLSCSQTLNHNVMYWYQQKSSQAPKLLFHYYDKDFNNEADTPDNFQSRRPNTSFCFLDIRSPGLGDTAMYLCATSARRSGSADTQYFGPGTRLTVL.